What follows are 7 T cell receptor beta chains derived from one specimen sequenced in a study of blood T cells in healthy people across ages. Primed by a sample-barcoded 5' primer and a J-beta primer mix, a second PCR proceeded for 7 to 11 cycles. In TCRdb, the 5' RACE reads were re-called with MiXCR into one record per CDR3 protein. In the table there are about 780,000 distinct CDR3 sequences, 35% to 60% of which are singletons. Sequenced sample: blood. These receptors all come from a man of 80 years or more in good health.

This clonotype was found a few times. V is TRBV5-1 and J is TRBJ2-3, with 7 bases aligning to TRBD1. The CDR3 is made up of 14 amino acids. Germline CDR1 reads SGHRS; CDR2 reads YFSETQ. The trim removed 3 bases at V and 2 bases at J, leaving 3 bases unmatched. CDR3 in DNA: TGCGCCAGCAGCTCGGGACAGACCACAGATACGCAGTATTTT. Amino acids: CASSSGQTTDTQYF.

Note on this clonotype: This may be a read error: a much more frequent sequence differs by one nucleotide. This CDR3 reads CASSLGLVGQYF. The CDR3, as DNA: TGTGCCAGCAGCTTAGGTCTGGTGGGGCAGTACTTC. This chain uses TRBV11-3 with TRBJ2-5; no clear D gene. The CDR3 has 12 residues. V was pared by 1 base and J by 11 bases, with 11 bases between. Germline loops: CDR1 SGHNT, CDR2 YENEEA.

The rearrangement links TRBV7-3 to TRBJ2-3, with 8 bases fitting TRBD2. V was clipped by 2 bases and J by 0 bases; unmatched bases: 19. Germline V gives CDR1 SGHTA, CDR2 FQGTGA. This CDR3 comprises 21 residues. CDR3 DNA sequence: TGTGCCAGCAGCTTAGACCCAGCGGGAGTACTCCCTATTTCTAGCACAGATACGCAGTATTTT. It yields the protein CASSLDPAGVLPISSTDTQYF. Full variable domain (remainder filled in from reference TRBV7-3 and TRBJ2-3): GAGVSQTPSNKVTEKGKYVELRCDPISGHTALYWYRQSLGQGPEFLIYFQGTGAADDSGLPNDRFFAVRPEGSVSTLKIQRTERGDSAVYLCASSLDPAGVLPISSTDTQYFGPGTRLTVL.

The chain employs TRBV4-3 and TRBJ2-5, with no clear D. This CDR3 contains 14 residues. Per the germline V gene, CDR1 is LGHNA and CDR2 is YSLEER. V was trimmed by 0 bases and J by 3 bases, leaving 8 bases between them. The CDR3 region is CASSQDWGKETQYF. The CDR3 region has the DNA TGCGCCAGCAGCCAAGATTGGGGAAAAGAGACCCAGTACTTC.

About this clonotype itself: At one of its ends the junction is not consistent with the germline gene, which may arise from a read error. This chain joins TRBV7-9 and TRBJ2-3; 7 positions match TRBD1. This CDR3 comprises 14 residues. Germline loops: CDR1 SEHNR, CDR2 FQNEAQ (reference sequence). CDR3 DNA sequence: TGTGCCAGCAGCTCGACAGGGAGCACAGGTACGCAGTATTTT. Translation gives CASSSTGSTGTQYF.

The CDR3 region is CSARDPSGSPYNEQFF. The DNA for the CDR3 is TGCAGTGCTAGAGATCCCAGCGGGAGTCCCTACAATGAGCAGTTCTTC. The chain couples TRBV20-1 to TRBJ2-1; TRBD2 matches 8 bases. The V segment lost 0 bases and the J segment 2 bases; nucleotides outside the gene matches: 6. Germline V gene sequence: CDR1 DFQATT, CDR2 SNEGSKA (reference sequence). The CDR3 sequence is 16 residues long.

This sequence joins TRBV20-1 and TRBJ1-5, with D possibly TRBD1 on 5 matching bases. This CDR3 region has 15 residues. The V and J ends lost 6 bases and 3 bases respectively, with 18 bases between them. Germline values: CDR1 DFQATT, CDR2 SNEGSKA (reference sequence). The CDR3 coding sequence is TGCAGTGCCCGAGGTGGGAAGGGGAACAATCAGCCCCAGCATTTT. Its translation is CSARGGKGNNQPQHF.